These T cell receptor beta chains were read from a single sample in a study of T cell changes during pregnancy in multiple sclerosis. Repertoires were generated with immunoSEQ multiplex PCR, while TCRdb's copy carries only in-frame clones and drops some. The sample holds roughly 22,000 clones, 90% to 95% seen once. Specimen: CD4+ T cells from peripheral blood mononuclear cells, collected after pregnancy. The source is a female donor in good health, enrolled as a control in a pregnancy study. Each CDR3 is given with its conserved first and last residue. A D gene is named only where the DNA matches it firmly.

V	D	J	DNA	CDR3
TRBV7-2	TRBD2	TRBJ2-3	TGTGCCAGCAGCTTAGAATTTTCTCGCGGGGGGCAGTATTTT	CASSLEFSRGGQYF
TRBV7-2	TRBD2	TRBJ2-1	TGTGCCAGCAGCTTGTATGGACTAGCGGGATATGAGCAGTTCTTC	CASSLYGLAGYEQFF
TRBV7-2	TRBD2	TRBJ2-3	TGTGCCAGCAGCTCAGAGTGGGGGGGAAGGGCAGATACGCAGTATTTT	CASSSEWGGRADTQYF
TRBV19	-	TRBJ2-1	TGTGCCAGTAGCGAAGAGAATGAGCAGTTCTTC	CASSEENEQFF
TRBV9	-	TRBJ2-5	TGTGCCAGCAGCGTAGGAGAGGGTACGCTGACGGAGACCCAGTACTTC	CASSVGEGTLTETQYF
TRBV30	TRBD1	TRBJ1-4	TGTGCCTGGAGTGCGGGACAGCAACGTGAAAAACTGTTTTTT	CAWSAGQQREKLFF
TRBV5-8	-	TRBJ1-3	TGTGCCAGCAGCCACCTAGGCTCTGGAAACACCATATATTTT	CASSHLGSGNTIYF
TRBV19	-	TRBJ2-1	TGTGCCAGTAGTATAGTGGAGGGGCCGGAGCAGTTCTTC	CASSIVEGPEQFF
TRBV7-2	TRBD2	TRBJ2-1	TGTGCCAGCAGCTTAGCAAGGGTAGCGGGAAGGCTCCTGTTCTTC	CASSLARVAGRLLFF
TRBV4-1	-	TRBJ1-4	TGCGCCAGCAGCCTGCAAGCGGGCCTCGGGGAACTGTTTTTT	CASSLQAGLGELFF
TRBV7-3	-	TRBJ1-3	TGTGCCAGCAGCCCGAGCGGACAGTCTGGAAACACCATATATTTT	CASSPSGQSGNTIYF